Sequencing of this TCR beta chain was carried out in a study of early T cells in non-severe SARS-CoV-2 infection. Study-wide background: With bulk RNA from unsorted whole blood as input, sequencing yielded unpaired chains.

In the case of this clonotype: Its specificity is unknown.

Individually, cDNA molecules had unique molecular identifiers attached to them. TCRdb reanalysed the 5' RACE reads using MiXCR and keeps one entry per CDR3 protein. The sample records around 50,000 distinct CDR3 sequences, roughly an eighth being singletons. Study-wide points: VDJdb matching skewed toward anti-spike CD8 responses, missing private and CD4 specificities.

The CDR3 is 15 amino acids. Germline V gene sequence: CDR1 LGHDT, CDR2 YNNKEL (reference sequence). V was clipped by 1 base and J by 2 bases, with 9 bases between them. This sequence joins TRBV3-1 and TRBJ2-1; D may correspond to TRBD1 or TRBD2 (5 bases each). This sequence was found in an adult who was a healthcare worker with PCR-confirmed SARS-CoV-2 infection or an uninfected control (not recorded which). Sequencing was performed on whole blood. CDR3 DNA sequence: TGTGCCAGCAGCCAAGTGTGGGACCCCTACAATGAGCAGTTCTTC. Its translation: CASSQVWDPYNEQFF.